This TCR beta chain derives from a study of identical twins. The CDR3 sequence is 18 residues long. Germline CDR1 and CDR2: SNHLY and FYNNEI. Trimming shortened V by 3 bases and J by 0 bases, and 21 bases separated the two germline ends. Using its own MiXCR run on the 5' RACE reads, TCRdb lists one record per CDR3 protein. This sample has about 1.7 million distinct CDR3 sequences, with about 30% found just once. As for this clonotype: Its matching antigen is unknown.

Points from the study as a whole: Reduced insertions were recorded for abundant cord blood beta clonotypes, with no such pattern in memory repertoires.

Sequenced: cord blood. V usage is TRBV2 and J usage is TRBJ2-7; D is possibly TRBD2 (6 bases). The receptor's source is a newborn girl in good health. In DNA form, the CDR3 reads TGTGCCAGCAGTGAGGCGGGGTTGTTGGGGGGTAGCTCCTACGAGCAGTACTTC. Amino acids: CASSEAGLLGGSSYEQYF.